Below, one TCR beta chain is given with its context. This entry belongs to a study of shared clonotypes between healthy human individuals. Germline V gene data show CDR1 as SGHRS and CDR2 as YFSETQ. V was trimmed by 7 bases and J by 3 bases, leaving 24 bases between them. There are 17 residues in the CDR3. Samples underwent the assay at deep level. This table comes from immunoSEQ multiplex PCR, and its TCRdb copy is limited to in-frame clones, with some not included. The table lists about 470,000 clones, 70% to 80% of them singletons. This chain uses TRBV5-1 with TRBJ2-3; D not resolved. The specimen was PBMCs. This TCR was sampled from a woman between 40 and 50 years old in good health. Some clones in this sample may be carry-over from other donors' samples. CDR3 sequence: CASPGLVKELGTDTQYF. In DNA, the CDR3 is TGCGCCAGCCCCGGGCTGGTCAAAGAATTGGGGACAGATACGCAGTATTTT.